This T cell receptor (beta chain) was sequenced in a study of Graves' ophthalmopathy and Graves' hyperthyroidism. This clonotype was recorded many times. The antigen remains undetermined. Cases classed as stable hyperthyroidism had no ophthalmopathy within 18 months of follow-up. Exclusion covered patients with other autoimmune diseases or uncontrolled infections (as well as pregnancy or lactation). The authors amplified TCR beta CDR3 regions from RNA transcripts. RT-PCR in the first round used HTBI primers; a second-round multiplex PCR followed. TCRdb itself ran the multiplex PCR reads through MiXCR, one entry per CDR3 protein. The sample carries fewer than 650,000 distinct CDR3 sequences, about 24% recorded once. General study findings and limits: Progression of ophthalmopathy was predicted by the model with 60% to 71% sensitivity and 72.22% specificity. Ophthalmopathy was separated from stable hyperthyroidism by a 13-signature model with over 85% sensitivity and roughly 84% specificity.

Sample: peripheral blood. This receptor was taken from a woman between 18 and 29 years old with stable Graves' hyperthyroidism. Some clones in this sample may be carry-over from other donors' samples.

CDR3 sequence (DNA): TGCAGTGCTAGAGACACTGGCAGGGCCCAGCATTTT. It translates to CSARDTGRAQHF. This chain connects TRBV20-1 to TRBJ1-5; possibly TRBD1 for D (5 bases). The CDR3 totals 12 residues. CDR1 and CDR2 from the germline V gene are DFQATT and SNEGSKA (reference sequence). V was cut by 0 bases and J by 11 bases, with 11 bases left in between.